What follows are 31 T cell receptor beta chains derived from one specimen sequenced in a study of cytomegalovirus exposure and HLA in healthy donors listed by TCRdb under 2017. The library was produced with the immunoSEQ multiplex PCR assay. For the multiplex PCR, a mixture combining 60 forward primers for TCR Vbeta segments and 13 reverse primers for TCR Jbeta segments was used. Imported from immuneACCESS, the table was reduced by TCRdb to in-frame sequences with V and J called. These copies leave out some clones; in studies compared against another copy, an unresolved V gene accounts for under half, and the cause of the remainder is not known. This sample holds about 200,000 clones; 70% to 80% were observed only once. Approximately 0.39% of the sample comes from the top ten. Material: PBMCs. The receptors here all came from a male donor in good health and CMV-seropositive.

This chain connects TRBV28 to TRBJ2-5; TRBD2 is a possible D gene (6 bases). This CDR3 has 13 residues. Germline V CDR1 and CDR2: MDHEN, SYDVKM. V lost 6 bases, J lost 11 bases, and 19 bases lay in between. In DNA form, the CDR3 reads TGTGCCAGCAGGATACTCGGGACTCCCGGGCAGTACTTC. This gives the protein CASRILGTPGQYF.

The chain has TRBV7-8 and TRBJ2-1; 10 bases map to TRBD1. The CDR3 is made up of 14 amino acids. With V trimmed by 7 bases and J by 8 bases, 8 bases remained unmatched. The germline V gene encodes CDR1 SGHVS and CDR2 FQNEAQ. The CDR3 here is CASTRTGGFDEQFF. The DNA of the CDR3 is TGTGCCAGCACCCGGACAGGGGGTTTCGATGAGCAGTTCTTC.

V usage is TRBV27 and J usage is TRBJ1-2; D unresolved. V was shortened by 4 bases and J by 8 bases, with 14 bases between the two germline ends. The germline CDR1 and CDR2 sequences are MNHEY and SMNVEV (reference sequence). The CDR3 runs 13 residues. CDR3 bases: TGTGCCAGCAGTTCTCGGTCCCTCCTGGGCTACACCTTC. It specifies CASSSRSLLGYTF.

A single count supports this clone. The rearrangement joins TRBV10-3 to TRBJ1-3, with TRBD1 matching 9 bases. Trimming cost V 6 bases and J 2 bases; bases outside gene matches: 11. This CDR3 has 17 amino acids. From germline, CDR1 is ENHRY and CDR2 SYGVKD. CDR3 nucleotides: TGTGCCATCAGCCACTCCCCGGGACAGGGAACTGGAAACACCATATATTTT. It encodes CAISHSPGQGTGNTIYF.

The chain combines TRBV5-4 with TRBJ1-4, with D hard to call. Germline V gives CDR1 SGHNT, CDR2 YYREEE (reference sequence). The CDR3 is 15 amino acids. V dropped 0 bases and J dropped 0 bases, with 6 bases sitting between them. CDR3 DNA sequence: TGTGCCAGCAGCTTGGCCTCTTCAACTAATGAAAAACTGTTTTTT. Protein: CASSLASSTNEKLFF.

The V and J genes are TRBV18 and TRBJ2-3; possibly TRBD2 for D (6 bases). The CDR3 totals 16 residues. V lost 2 bases, J lost 4 bases, and 16 bases lay in between. CDR1 and CDR2 from the germline V gene are KGHSH and LQKENI. The CDR3 DNA is TGTGCCAGCTCACCAGAGATGCGGAGGGGCCCAGATACGCAGTATTTT. Its protein is CASSPEMRRGPDTQYF. The whole variable domain, filled in from reference TRBV18 and TRBJ2-3, reads NAGVMQNPRHLVRRRGQEARLRCSPMKGHSHVYWYRQLPEEGLKFMVYLQKENIIDESGMPKERFSAEFPKEGPSILRIQQVVRGDSAAYFCASSPEMRRGPDTQYFGPGTRLTVL.

This sequence joins TRBV27 and TRBJ2-2; a possible D gene is TRBD2 (6 bases). The germline V gene has CDR1 MNHEY and CDR2 SMNVEV (reference sequence). The CDR3 totals 14 residues. Trimming left V 3 bases short and J 6 bases short, with 11 bases between. The DNA for the CDR3 is TGTGCCAGCAGTTTCGGGAGATGGGCCGGGGAGCTGTTTTTT. Residues: CASSFGRWAGELFF.

As for this clone: This CDR3 is also generated by other DNA sequences in the sample. The rearrangement joins TRBV5-4 to TRBJ1-2, with D tentatively TRBD1 (5 bases). V lost 3 bases to trimming and J lost 6 bases, with 21 bases between them. CDR1 is SGHNT and CDR2 is YYREEE in the germline V gene (reference sequence). The CDR3 totals 16 residues. The CDR3 DNA reads as TGTGCCAGCAGCTGGGGGGGGGAGCAAAACGAGGATGGCTACACCTTC. Translation gives CASSWGGEQNEDGYTF.

The V and J genes are TRBV18 and TRBJ1-4; D remains ambiguous. Per germline, CDR1 KGHSH and CDR2 LQKENI. Trimming removed 6 bases from V and 3 bases from J, with 8 bases in between. The CDR3 is made up of 13 amino acids. For the CDR3, the DNA is TGTGCCAGCTCCCTCGGTGCTAATGAAAAACTGTTTTTT. Translated, it gives CASSLGANEKLFF.

This clone was recorded a few times. This sequence joins TRBV18 and TRBJ2-7; a possible D gene is TRBD1 (6 bases). V lost 3 bases and J lost 1, with 13 bases in between. Germline V CDR1 and CDR2: KGHSH, LQKENI. CDR3 length equals 15 residues. The CDR3 protein is CASSPTGTSSYEQYF. The CDR3 DNA is TGTGCCAGCTCACCCACCGGGACAAGTTCCTACGAGCAGTACTTC. The variable domain in full, with the rest retrieved from reference TRBV18 and TRBJ2-7, is NAGVMQNPRHLVRRRGQEARLRCSPMKGHSHVYWYRQLPEEGLKFMVYLQKENIIDESGMPKERFSAEFPKEGPSILRIQQVVRGDSAAYFCASSPTGTSSYEQYFGPGTRLTVT.

The chain links TRBV19 to TRBJ1-1; no clear D gene. The CDR3 is 15 amino acids. From germline, CDR1 is LNHDA and CDR2 SQIVND (reference sequence). The germline V and J ends were trimmed by 5 bases and 5 bases, with 18 bases remaining between them. The CDR3 nucleotides are TGTGCCAGTAGTGTTTCCCGCCGGGATGGGACTGAAGCTTTCTTT. Translation gives CASSVSRRDGTEAFF.

The genes are TRBV7-9 and TRBJ2-3; D remains ambiguous. V was cut by 1 base and J by 2 bases, with 7 bases left in between. The germline gives CDR1 SEHNR, CDR2 FQNEAQ (reference sequence). CDR3 length: 14 amino acids. The CDR3 spells CASSLGTYTDTQYF. The CDR3 DNA sequence: TGTGCCAGCAGCTTAGGCACATACACAGATACGCAGTATTTT.

This rearrangement joins TRBV14 to TRBJ1-2; D is perhaps TRBD1 (5 bases). The germline V gene encodes CDR1 SGHDN and CDR2 FVKESK. Trimming took 1 base from V and 9 from J, leaving 9 bases between them. This CDR3 comprises 12 residues. The CDR3 loop is CASSQARGSYTF. The CDR3 region has the DNA TGTGCCAGCAGCCAAGCAAGGGGTAGCTACACCTTC.

This clone was detected only a few times. The chain uses TRBV29-1 and TRBJ2-1, with 8 bases matching TRBD2. Germline V lookup: CDR1 SQVTM, CDR2 ANQGSEA. The CDR3 has 17 residues. Trimming cost V 0 bases and J 3 bases; bases outside gene matches: 10. The CDR3 nucleotides read TGCAGCGTTGAAGATCCAGCACGGGGGGGAAACTACAATGAGCAGTTCTTC. It specifies CSVEDPARGGNYNEQFF.

This chain uses TRBV29-1 with TRBJ1-2; D uncertain. This CDR3 has 12 residues. CDR1 and CDR2 from the germline V gene are SQVTM and ANQGSEA. Trimming removed 4 bases from V and 4 bases from J, with 10 bases in between. CDR3 amino acids: CSVVRESYGYTF. The CDR3, as DNA: TGCAGCGTTGTTAGGGAGAGCTATGGCTACACCTTC.

The chain has TRBV7-2 and TRBJ1-2; D might be TRBD1 (6 bases). Germline V gene sequence: CDR1 SGHTA, CDR2 FQGNSA. Trimming took off 1 base at V and 4 bases at J, with 13 bases between the two ends. The CDR3 consists of 15 residues. The CDR3 loop is CASSLGDTRTYGYTF. The CDR3 region has the DNA TGTGCCAGCAGCTTAGGGGACACCCGGACCTATGGCTACACCTTC. Filled out from reference TRBV7-2 and TRBJ1-2, the complete variable domain reads GAGVSQSPSNKVTEKGKDVELRCDPISGHTALYWYRQSLGQGLEFLIYFQGNSAPDKSGLPSDRFSAERTGGSVSTLTIQRTQQEDSAVYLCASSLGDTRTYGYTFGSGTRLTVV.

The V and J genes are TRBV19 and TRBJ1-4, with TRBD1 as a possible D gene (6 bases). CDR1 and CDR2 from the germline V gene are LNHDA and SQIVND (reference sequence). The length of the CDR3 is 13 residues. V lost 7 bases and J 8 bases, leaving 14 bases between the germline ends. CDR3 DNA: TGTGCCAGTATGGGGGCCTCCTTCGAAAAACTGTTTTTT. Its translation is CASMGASFEKLFF.

The chain links TRBV6-4 to TRBJ2-1; a weak D match, TRBD1 (5 bases). The CDR3 totals 14 residues. The germline CDR1 and CDR2 sequences are MRHNA and SNTAGT. V was pared by 3 bases and J by 8 bases, with 14 bases between. CDR3 bases: TGTGCCAGCAGTGAATCGAGATGGGGCGATGAGCAGTTCTTC. This codes for CASSESRWGDEQFF.

The chain recombines TRBV7-5 with TRBJ2-1; TRBD2 is taken as the D call from the table, unchecked against the DNA. TRBV7-5 is an annotated pseudogene. This CDR3 is 20 amino acids long. CDR3 nucleotides: TGTGTCAGAAGCCCCCCCGGGACTAGCGGGGGACCTTGGAGAGAAAATGAGCAGTTCTTC. Translation gives CVRSPPGTSGGPWRENEQFF.

This clone was seen only a few times. V is TRBV19 and J is TRBJ2-5; 7 bases match TRBD2. The CDR3 spans 16 residues. Germline lookup yields CDR1 LNHDA and CDR2 SQIVND (reference sequence). V was clipped by 8 bases and J by 5 bases; unmatched bases: 17. The CDR3 protein is CASHDYPGGSRETQYF. In nucleotides, the CDR3 is TGTGCCAGTCATGACTATCCAGGCGGGAGTCGGGAGACCCAGTACTTC.

The V and J genes are TRBV4-2 and TRBJ2-7, with a possible D match to TRBD1 (6 bases). Trimming took 0 bases from V and 0 from J, leaving 12 bases between them. Germline V gene data show CDR1 as LGHNA and CDR2 as YNFKEQ. This CDR3 contains 16 residues. The CDR3 DNA follows: TGTGCCAGCAGCCAAGATCTGACGACAGGCTCCTACGAGCAGTACTTC. The encoded protein is CASSQDLTTGSYEQYF.

The J gene is TRBJ2-3, the V gene TRBV9, with D perhaps matching TRBD2 (6 bases). CDR3 length equals 14 residues. Trimming shortened V by 0 bases and J by 9 bases, and 14 bases separated the two germline ends. Germline CDR1 SGDLS, CDR2 YYNGEE. This CDR3 reads CASSVAEGRGTQYF. The DNA of the CDR3 is TGTGCCAGCAGCGTAGCAGAGGGCCGGGGGACGCAGTATTTT.

This chain connects TRBV27 to TRBJ1-2, with TRBD1 matching 11 bases. The CDR3 is 15 amino acids. Per germline, CDR1 MNHEY and CDR2 SMNVEV (reference sequence). V gave up 6 bases and J gave up 8 bases; unmatched junction bases: 11. Here the CDR3 reads CASSPPGTGGGGYTF. For the CDR3, the DNA is TGTGCCAGCAGCCCCCCCGGGACAGGGGGTGGCGGCTACACCTTC.

The V call is TRBV30, the J call TRBJ1-5; 8 bases align to TRBD1. CDR1 GTSNPN and CDR2 SVGIG come from the germline V gene (reference sequence). V dropped 4 bases and J dropped 7; count of bases not matched to a gene: 9. This CDR3 region has 14 residues. This CDR3 is CAWTQGTGGQPQHF. The DNA for the CDR3 is TGTGCCTGGACCCAAGGGACAGGCGGGCAGCCCCAGCATTTT.

This clone has a single count. The V and J genes are TRBV4-1 and TRBJ1-1; weak D call: TRBD1 (5 bases). This CDR3 has 19 amino acids. V was shortened by 1 base and J by 2 bases, with 23 bases between the two germline ends. Germline V gives CDR1 MGHRA, CDR2 YSYEKL. CDR3 nucleotides: TGCGCCAGCAGCCAAGTAGAGGCGGGGCCACGCCTGGGAAACACTGAAGCTTTCTTT. It translates to CASSQVEAGPRLGNTEAFF.

CDR3 DNA sequence: TGTGCCAGCAGCACCGGACAGGGCTTTGAAAAACTGTTTTTT. This gives the protein CASSTGQGFEKLFF. V usage is TRBV13 and J usage is TRBJ1-4; 8 positions match TRBD1. CDR1 PRHDT and CDR2 FYEKMQ come from the germline V gene (reference sequence). Trimming at V came to 5 bases and at J to 7 bases, leaving 6 bases not matched to a gene. The CDR3 has 14 residues.

The rearrangement uses TRBV30 and TRBJ2-5; the match to TRBD1 covers 7 bases. The germline V gene has CDR1 GTSNPN and CDR2 SVGIG (reference sequence). The ends lost 2 bases at V and 6 bases at J; junction bases unmatched: 9. The length of the CDR3 is 14 residues. The CDR3 region has the DNA TGTGCCTGGAGTCTGACAGGGATCCGGAAGACCCAGTACTTC. Its translation is CAWSLTGIRKTQYF.

The chain carries TRBV5-4 and TRBJ2-1; TRBD2 aligns across 11 bases. Germline-derived CDR1 and CDR2 are SGHNT and YYREEE (reference sequence). J gave up 4 bases and V 3 bases, and 6 bases lay outside the gene matches. The CDR3 is 16 residues long. The CDR3 bases are TGTGCCAGCAGCTATCGCCTAGCGGGAGGATACAATGAGCAGTTCTTC. Protein product: CASSYRLAGGYNEQFF.

This chain links TRBV18 with TRBJ1-1, with D unclear. This CDR3 region has 14 residues. The V gene's germline CDR1 is KGHSH and CDR2 LQKENI. Trimming took 3 bases from V and 2 from J, leaving 10 bases between them. The CDR3 DNA reads TGTGCCAGCTCACCCTACTACGGCAACACTGAAGCTTTCTTT. This encodes CASSPYYGNTEAFF.

The chain has TRBV18 and TRBJ2-7; D is possibly TRBD2 (6 bases). This CDR3 is built from 15 residues. The germline V and J ends were trimmed by 1 base and 6 bases, with 16 bases remaining between them. Germline CDR1 reads KGHSH; CDR2 reads LQKENI. CDR3 region: CASSPLAVGLGEQYF. In nucleotides, the CDR3 is TGTGCCAGCTCACCACTAGCGGTAGGTCTTGGCGAGCAGTACTTC.

V gene TRBV19 combines with J gene TRBJ1-6; D not certain. This CDR3 is built from 15 residues. Germline CDR1 and CDR2: LNHDA and SQIVND (reference sequence). The V end was cut by 5 bases, the J end by 10 bases, with 18 bases between. The CDR3: CASSSVLGSGSPLHF. The CDR3 region has the DNA TGTGCCAGTAGTTCCGTGCTGGGCAGTGGATCACCCCTCCACTTT.